These T cell receptor beta chains were read from a single sample in a study of CD8 T cells in ankylosing spondylitis. TCRdb redid the calling of the 5' RACE reads with MiXCR, one entry per CDR3 protein. The data show some 200,000 distinct CDR3 sequences, around 25% seen once. Sequenced sample: blood, either unsorted or a sorted T cell fraction (not recorded which). These receptors were collected from a male donor with ankylosing spondylitis or in good health (not recorded which). The CDR3 runs from the conserved cysteine through the conserved F or W. A D gene is named only where the DNA matches it firmly. Rows give clone size only sometimes, using once, few, many, or a class for an expanded clone.

CDR3,DNA,size,V,J,D
CSARDSKGVWTEAFF,TGCAGTGCTAGAGATAGTAAGGGGGTTTGGACTGAAGCTTTCTTT,few,TRBV20-1,TRBJ1-1,NA
CASSRSGRAFPVEQFF,TGTGCCAGCAGTCGTAGCGGGAGGGCCTTTCCGGTTGAGCAGTTCTTC,NA,TRBV12-3/TRBV12-4,TRBJ2-1,TRBD2
CASSFPAEQFF,TGTGCCAGCAGCTTTCCGGCTGAGCAGTTCTTC,many,TRBV7-2,TRBJ2-1,NA
CSVLTGLKNTEAFF,TGCAGTGTTTTAACGGGACTCAAGAACACTGAAGCTTTCTTT,few,TRBV20-1,TRBJ1-1,NA
CSVAHHEQFF,TGCAGCGTCGCCCACCATGAGCAGTTCTTC,many,TRBV29-1,TRBJ2-1,NA
CASSQDPDRGPKSTYNEQFF,TGTGCCAGCAGCCAAGACCCCGACAGGGGGCCTAAGTCTACCTACAATGAGCAGTTCTTC,many,TRBV4-2,TRBJ2-1,TRBD1
CSAPSVSSYNEQFF,TGCAGTGCCCCCTCCGTTAGCTCCTACAATGAGCAGTTCTTC,few,TRBV20-1,TRBJ2-1,NA
CAISESLAGSDTQYF,TGTGCCATCAGTGAGAGCCTAGCGGGATCAGATACGCAGTATTTT,many,TRBV10-3,TRBJ2-3,TRBD2
CASSPPGTLGETQYF,TGTGCCAGCAGTCCCCCGGGGACATTAGGGGAGACCCAGTACTTC,many,TRBV28,TRBJ2-5,NA
CSAPAAQGGDYEQYF,TGCAGTGCTCCTGCTGCGCAGGGAGGGGACTACGAGCAGTACTTC,many,TRBV20-1,TRBJ2-7,TRBD2
CAIKPLDRFSSGANVLTF,TGTGCCATCAAACCCCTGGACAGGTTCAGCTCTGGGGCCAACGTCCTGACTTTC,NA,TRBV10-3,TRBJ2-6,TRBD1
CSASRTGLNSPLHF,TGCAGTGCTAGTAGGACAGGGTTAAATTCACCCCTCCACTTT,NA,TRBV20-1,TRBJ1-6,TRBD1
CASSQKQYGQGASSGELFF,TGTGCCAGCAGCCAAAAACAGTATGGACAGGGGGCGAGTTCCGGGGAGCTGTTTTTT,many,TRBV4-2,TRBJ2-2,TRBD1
CASSLGTGANVLTF,TGCGCCAGCAGCTTGGGGACTGGGGCCAACGTCCTGACTTTC,many,TRBV5-1,TRBJ2-6,NA
CASSTSQETQYF,TGTGCCAGCAGCACAAGCCAAGAGACCCAGTACTTC,many,TRBV7-2,TRBJ2-5,NA
CASSFSGVYNEQFF,TGTGCCAGCAGCTTCTCGGGAGTGTACAATGAGCAGTTCTTC,many,TRBV7-2,TRBJ2-1,NA